The clone carrying this T cell receptor (beta chain) has at least ten counts. What it binds is unknown. RNA transcripts were the template, and TCR beta CDR3 regions were amplified from them. The library came from an HTBI-primed first-round RT-PCR and a second-round multiplex PCR. Via MiXCR, TCRdb re-called the multiplex PCR reads, giving one row per CDR3 protein. Among some 1.1 million distinct CDR3 sequences listed, about 35% were seen once. The source of the sample is a study of Graves' ophthalmopathy and Graves' hyperthyroidism. Study details: Hyperthyroidism qualified as stable when ophthalmopathy did not develop within 18 months of follow-up.

The V end was cut by 0 bases, the J end by 4 bases, with 13 bases between. CDR1 is DFQATT, CDR2 SNEGSKA, per germline (reference sequence). The CDR3 sequence is 15 residues long. Diagnostic conclusions were grounded in clinical symptoms, serum thyroxine, TRAb, thyroid ultrasound and orbital computed tomography. Study-wide points: With roughly 88% sensitivity and more than 75% specificity, a 13-signature model separated ophthalmopathy from stable hyperthyroidism. Blood also contained most of the expanded thyroid clonotypes above 0.001 frequency.

The sequencing sample was made of peripheral blood or thyroid tissue (not recorded which). This TCR came from an adult man with Graves' hyperthyroidism. The chain links TRBV20-1 to TRBJ1-5; D not certain. CDR3 in amino acids: CSARDPRGLNQPQHF. Written as DNA, the CDR3 is TGCAGTGCTAGAGATCCTCGGGGTTTGAATCAGCCCCAGCATTTT.